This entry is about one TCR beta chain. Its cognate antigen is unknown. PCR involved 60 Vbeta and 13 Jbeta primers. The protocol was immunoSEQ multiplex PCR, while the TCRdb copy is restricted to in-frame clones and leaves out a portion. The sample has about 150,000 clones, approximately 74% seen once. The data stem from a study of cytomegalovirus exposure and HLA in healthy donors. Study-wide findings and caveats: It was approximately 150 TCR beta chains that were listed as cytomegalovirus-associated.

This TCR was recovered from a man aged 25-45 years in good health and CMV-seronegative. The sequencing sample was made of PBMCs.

CDR3 in DNA: TGTGCAAGTCGCCCCAGGAACACTGAAGCTTTCTTT. Its protein is CASRPRNTEAFF. This rearrangement joins TRBV12-2 to TRBJ1-1; TRBD1 is taken as the D call from the table, unchecked against the DNA. TRBV12-2 is a pseudogene segment. The CDR3 covers 12 residues.